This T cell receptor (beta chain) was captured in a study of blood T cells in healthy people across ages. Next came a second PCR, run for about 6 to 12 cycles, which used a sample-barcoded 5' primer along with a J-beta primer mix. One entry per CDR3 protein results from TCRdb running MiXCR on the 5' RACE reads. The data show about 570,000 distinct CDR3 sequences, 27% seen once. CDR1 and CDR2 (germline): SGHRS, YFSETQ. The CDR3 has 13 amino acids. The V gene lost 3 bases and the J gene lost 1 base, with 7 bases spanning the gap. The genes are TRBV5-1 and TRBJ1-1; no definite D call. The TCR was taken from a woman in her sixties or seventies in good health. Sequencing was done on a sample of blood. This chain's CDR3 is CASSSAENTEAFF. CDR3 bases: TGCGCCAGCAGCTCAGCAGAGAACACTGAAGCTTTCTTT.